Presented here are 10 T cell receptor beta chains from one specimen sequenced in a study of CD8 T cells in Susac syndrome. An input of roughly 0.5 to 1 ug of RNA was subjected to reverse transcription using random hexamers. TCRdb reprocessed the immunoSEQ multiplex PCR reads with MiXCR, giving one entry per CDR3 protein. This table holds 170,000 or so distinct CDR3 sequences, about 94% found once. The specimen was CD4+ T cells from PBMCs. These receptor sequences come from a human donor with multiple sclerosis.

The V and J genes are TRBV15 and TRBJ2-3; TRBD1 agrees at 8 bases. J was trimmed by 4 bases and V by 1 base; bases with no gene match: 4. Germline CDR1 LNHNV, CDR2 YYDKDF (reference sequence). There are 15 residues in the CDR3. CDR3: CATSRGDRGPDTQYF. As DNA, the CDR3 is TGTGCCACCAGCAGAGGAGACAGGGGTCCAGATACGCAGTATTTT.

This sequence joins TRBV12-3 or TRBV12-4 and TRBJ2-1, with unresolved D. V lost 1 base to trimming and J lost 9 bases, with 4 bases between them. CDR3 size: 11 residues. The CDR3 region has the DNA TGTGCCAGCAGTTTAGGGCGTGAGCAGTTCTTC. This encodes CASSLGREQFF.

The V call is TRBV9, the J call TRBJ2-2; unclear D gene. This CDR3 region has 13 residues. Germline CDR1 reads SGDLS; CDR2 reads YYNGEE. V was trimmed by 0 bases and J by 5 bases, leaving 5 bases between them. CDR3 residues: CASSVARTGELFF. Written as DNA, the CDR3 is TGTGCCAGCAGCGTAGCGAGGACCGGGGAGCTGTTTTTT.

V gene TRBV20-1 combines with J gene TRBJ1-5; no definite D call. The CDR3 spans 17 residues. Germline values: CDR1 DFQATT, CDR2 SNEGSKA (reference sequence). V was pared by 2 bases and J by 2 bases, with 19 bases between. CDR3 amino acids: CSARQDTAVWGNQPQHF. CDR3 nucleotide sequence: TGCAGTGCTAGACAAGACACCGCCGTTTGGGGCAATCAGCCCCAGCATTTT.

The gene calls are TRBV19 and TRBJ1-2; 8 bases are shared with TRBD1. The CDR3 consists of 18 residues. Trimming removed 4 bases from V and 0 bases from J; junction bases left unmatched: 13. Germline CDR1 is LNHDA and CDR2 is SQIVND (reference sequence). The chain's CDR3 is CASSKTGTGYNTNYGYTF. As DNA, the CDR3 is TGTGCCAGTAGTAAAACCGGGACAGGATACAACACTAACTATGGCTACACCTTC.

The CDR3 nucleotides read TGCGCCAGCAGCCTCAGGGTTGACACTGAAGCTTTCTTT. Translation gives CASSLRVDTEAFF. The chain uses TRBV4-3 and TRBJ1-1; possibly TRBD1 for D (5 bases). The CDR3 runs to 13 residues. Germline-derived CDR1 and CDR2 are LGHNA and YSLEER. Trimming removed 4 bases from V and 3 bases from J, with 9 bases in between.

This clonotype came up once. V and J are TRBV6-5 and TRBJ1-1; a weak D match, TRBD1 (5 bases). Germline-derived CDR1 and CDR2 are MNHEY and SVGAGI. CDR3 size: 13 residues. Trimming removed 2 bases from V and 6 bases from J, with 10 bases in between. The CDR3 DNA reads TGTGCCAGCAGTTACGGGCAGGGATCTGAAGCTTTCTTT. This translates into CASSYGQGSEAFF.

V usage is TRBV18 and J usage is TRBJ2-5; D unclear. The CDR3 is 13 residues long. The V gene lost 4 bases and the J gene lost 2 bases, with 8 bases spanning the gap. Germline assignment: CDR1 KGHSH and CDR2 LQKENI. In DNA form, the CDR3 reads TGTGCCAGCTCACGAGACCCACAAGAGACCCAGTACTTC. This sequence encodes CASSRDPQETQYF.

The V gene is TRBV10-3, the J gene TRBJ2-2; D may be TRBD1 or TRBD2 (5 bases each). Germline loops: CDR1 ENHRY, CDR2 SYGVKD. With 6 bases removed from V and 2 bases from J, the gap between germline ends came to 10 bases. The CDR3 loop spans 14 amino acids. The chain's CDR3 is CAISRDGNTGELFF. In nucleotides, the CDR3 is TGTGCCATCAGCCGGGACGGAAACACCGGGGAGCTGTTTTTT.

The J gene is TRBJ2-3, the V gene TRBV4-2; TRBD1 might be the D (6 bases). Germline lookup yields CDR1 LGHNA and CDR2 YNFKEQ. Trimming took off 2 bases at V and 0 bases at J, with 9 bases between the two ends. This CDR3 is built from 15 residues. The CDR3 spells CASSQPRGSTDTQYF. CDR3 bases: TGTGCCAGCAGCCAACCCAGGGGTAGCACAGATACGCAGTATTTT.